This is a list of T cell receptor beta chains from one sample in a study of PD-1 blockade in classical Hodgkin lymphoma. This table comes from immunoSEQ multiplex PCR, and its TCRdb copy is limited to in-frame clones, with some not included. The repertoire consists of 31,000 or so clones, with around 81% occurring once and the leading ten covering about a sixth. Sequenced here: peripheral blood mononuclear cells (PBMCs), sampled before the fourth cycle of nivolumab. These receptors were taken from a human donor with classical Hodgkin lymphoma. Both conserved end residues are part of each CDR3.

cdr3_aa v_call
CASRKGPGELFF TRBV11-2
CASSETGVGGTDTQYF TRBV9
CASSLRRWAQYF TRBV28
CASSHGRAYEQYF TRBV4-3
CASSLSGVAKNIQYF TRBV5-5
CASRLSGSAYNEQFF TRBV19
CASSLGSWTDTQYF TRBV7-9
CSATPQETQYF TRBV20-1
CACLSAQPETQYF TRBV30
CASSSGLGGKPDTQYF TRBV19
CASSPPRGSGTDTQYF TRBV28
CASSHNTNSADTQYF TRBV19
CASRLGSRTLLTDTQYF TRBV27
CASSQDRGRWDTQYF TRBV4-3
CASNQDSLNTEAFF TRBV2
CASSGTGELFF TRBV5-1
CASSLLTGEATGELFF TRBV11-2
CASSAGDRVRGTEAFF TRBV9
CASSQGRNSNQPQHF TRBV16
CASSRQETQYF TRBV2
CASSIVVEVRWDTQYF TRBV19
CASSSTGNGVDEQFF TRBV7-3
CASSTMGLPKGLSTDTQYF TRBV28
CASSSSGVNQPQHF TRBV7-8
CASSGGGQGPNQPQHF TRBV25-1
CASSLTTGLAVYNEQFF TRBV5-6
CASSYNAAGFYNEQFF TRBV6-6
CASSRGGLGGGSDTEAFF TRBV4-1
CASSPQGARETQYF TRBV6-1
CASSLGPSSTDTQYF TRBV5-4
CASSQGMGGLNQPQHF TRBV4-1
CASSYQTSGGLDTQYF TRBV7-2
CASRYTTVNTEAFF TRBV2
CASSFVRGLAGQPQHF TRBV28
CASSTKTGGFEEKLFF TRBV5-6
CASSYVGVDTEAFF TRBV4-3
CASSLGVKDTQYF TRBV13
CASSPGSTNEKLFF TRBV18
CASRELQGGGYGYTF TRBV4-1
CASSTPGTIDNEQFF TRBV19
CASSAGRGGSYNEQFF TRBV11-3
CASSILGDYGYTF TRBV19
CASSKVAGNYGYTF TRBV19
CASSGGSGISYNEQFF TRBV9
CASSEAGQGYGYTF TRBV2
CASSQDLGGTAYKF TRBV4-3
CAWSGGGEQYF TRBV30
CAWSGQPNTEAFF TRBV30
CASSLEYRGWEKLFF TRBV27
CASSLSQARPEAFF TRBV7-2
CASSLDRGRQPQHF TRBV27
CASSLPGQPQHF TRBV7-2
CASSADRGQPQHF TRBV7-2